The following is a TCR beta chain sequence with its context. CDR3 size: 18 residues. Germline CDR1 reads SGHTA; CDR2 reads FQGNSA. The J segment lost 7 bases and the V segment lost 2 bases, leaving 13 bases of the junction unmatched. Original methodology: Scientists estimated how many nucleated cells there were by amplifying reference gene primers. Repertoires were generated with immunoSEQ multiplex PCR, while TCRdb's copy carries only in-frame clones and drops some. That table furnishes V, J and clone size, whereas the DNA furnished D and trimming. The sample shows about 120,000 clones, around 87% of them seen only once. The data belong to a study of blood T cell repertoires in COVID-19. Study as a whole: The samples span acute and convalescent COVID-19 from the United States, Italy and Spain. Sources were T cells, B-cell-depleted T cells, or PBMCs; the material itself was cDNA or gDNA.

The rearrangement links TRBV7-2 to TRBJ2-7, with 14 nucleotides matching TRBD2. Sequenced input: peripheral blood. This receptor was obtained from an older man with active or convalescent COVID-19. The CDR3 loop reads CASSLFSRGLAGGWEQYF. The CDR3 DNA sequence: TGTGCCAGCAGCTTATTTTCCCGCGGACTAGCGGGAGGTTGGGAGCAGTACTTC.